This is a list of T cell receptor beta chains from one sample in a study of control samples from healthy donors and cancer patients. Assay used: immunoSEQ multiplex PCR; TCRdb lists only in-frame clones, some missing. The table lists 400,000 to 500,000 clones, 75% to 95% of them singletons, with about 6.3% in the top ten. Sequenced input: PBMCs. All receptors derive from a middle-aged man with head and neck cancer. The CDR3 runs from the conserved cysteine through the conserved F or W. Fields, in order: D gene, J gene, V gene, clone size, CDR3 DNA, CDR3 protein. The D gene is left open where the match is weak. The size field is filled for only some rows; it gives once, few, many or a size class.

D: NA; J: TRBJ2-7; V: TRBV5-6; size: once; DNA: TGTGCCAGCAGTTCCTCAATAGGACACTTCCTCTACGAGCAGTACTTC; CDR3: CASSSSIGHFLYEQYF
D: NA; J: TRBJ2-6; V: TRBV7-9; size: NA; DNA: TGTGCCAGCAGCCCGCGGGACAAGGACCTCTCTGGGGCCAACGTCCTGACTTTC; CDR3: CASSPRDKDLSGANVLTF
D: NA; J: TRBJ1-5; V: TRBV11-3; size: once; DNA: TGTGCCAGCACCATGGGAGGGGTTAATCAGCCCCAGCATTTT; CDR3: CASTMGGVNQPQHF
D: NA; J: TRBJ2-2; V: TRBV25-1; size: few; DNA: TGTGCCAGCAGTGGGGGTATCCTTAACACCGGGGAGCTGTTTTTT; CDR3: CASSGGILNTGELFF
D: NA; J: TRBJ2-7; V: TRBV27; size: NA; DNA: TGTGCCAGCAGTCGGGCAGGGCCCTCCGAGCAGTACTTC; CDR3: CASSRAGPSEQYF
D: NA; J: TRBJ2-7; V: TRBV27; size: NA; DNA: TGTGCCAGCACCCTATCGCCGGGTAGCTCCTACGAGCAGTACTTC; CDR3: CASTLSPGSSYEQYF
D: NA; J: TRBJ2-2; V: TRBV6-5; size: NA; DNA: TGTGCCAGCAGCGCCGACGGGGAGCTGTTTTTT; CDR3: CASSADGELFF
D: NA; J: TRBJ2-7; V: TRBV18; size: NA; DNA: TGTGCCAGCTCACCCTCCGGGGGCTCCTACGAGCAGTACTTC; CDR3: CASSPSGGSYEQYF
D: NA; J: TRBJ2-7; V: TRBV28; size: NA; DNA: TGTGCCAGCAGTTCCCACTTGAGGGGAAGAACCTACGAGCAGTACTTC; CDR3: CASSSHLRGRTYEQYF
D: NA; J: TRBJ1-5; V: TRBV24-1; size: NA; DNA: TGTGCCACCCAAAAGAATAGCAATCAGCCCCAGCATTTT; CDR3: CATQKNSNQPQHF
D: NA; J: TRBJ1-1; V: TRBV29-1; size: NA; DNA: TGCAGCGTTGGGGGGAGGGCGAACACTGAAGCTTTCTTT; CDR3: CSVGGRANTEAFF
D: TRBD1; J: TRBJ2-4; V: TRBV18; size: once; DNA: TGTGCCAGCTCACCCCTGACAGGGGGGGGTGACATTCAGTACTTC; CDR3: CASSPLTGGGDIQYF
D: NA; J: TRBJ2-5; V: TRBV14; size: NA; DNA: TGTGCCAGCAGCCAGGTCCAAGGAGAGACCCAGTACTTC; CDR3: CASSQVQGETQYF
D: NA; J: TRBJ1-3; V: TRBV6-5; size: NA; DNA: TGTGCCAGCCGTCGGGGCCCCGGGGACACCATATATTTT; CDR3: CASRRGPGDTIYF
D: NA; J: TRBJ2-7; V: TRBV7-9; size: NA; DNA: TGTGCCAGCAGCTTAAACCCCGGCGAGCAGTACTTC; CDR3: CASSLNPGEQYF
D: TRBD2; J: TRBJ2-1; V: TRBV6-4; size: NA; DNA: TGTGCCAGCAGTGACTGGACTAGCGGGAGTAAGAATGAGCAGTTCTTC; CDR3: CASSDWTSGSKNEQFF
D: NA; J: TRBJ1-2; V: TRBV28; size: once; DNA: TGTGCCAGCAGTTTATCCAGCTATGGCTACACCTTC; CDR3: CASSLSSYGYTF
D: NA; J: TRBJ2-1; V: TRBV7-9; size: NA; DNA: TGTGCCAGCCAAGCTTACACCGGCCGCTGGCAGTTCTTC; CDR3: CASQAYTGRWQFF
D: NA; J: TRBJ2-1; V: TRBV6-5; size: NA; DNA: TGTGCCAGCAGGAGGGCCAGGCCCTCCTACAATGAGCAGTTCTTC; CDR3: CASRRARPSYNEQFF
D: NA; J: TRBJ1-2; V: TRBV19; size: NA; DNA: TGTGCCACGGGGACCTATGGCTACACCTTC; CDR3: CATGTYGYTF
D: NA; J: TRBJ2-7; V: TRBV29-1; size: NA; DNA: TGCAGCGTTGGGAGCGGGCTCGAGCAGTACTTC; CDR3: CSVGSGLEQYF
D: TRBD1; J: TRBJ1-2; V: TRBV7-2; size: NA; DNA: TGTGCCAGTTTTTTTCCGGGACAGGGGATATCATGGACCTTC; CDR3: CASFFPGQGISWTF
D: TRBD1; J: TRBJ2-5; V: TRBV27; size: NA; DNA: TGTGCCAGCAGTCCCCGGACAGGGGAAGAGACCCAGTACTTC; CDR3: CASSPRTGEETQYF
D: TRBD1; J: TRBJ2-2; V: TRBV19; size: NA; DNA: TGTGCCAGTACCCCCGGACAGGGGACCGGGGAGCTGTTTTTT; CDR3: CASTPGQGTGELFF
D: NA; J: TRBJ2-2; V: TRBV11-2; size: NA; DNA: TGTGCCAGCAGCCGTCACACCGGGGAGCTGTTTTTT; CDR3: CASSRHTGELFF
D: NA; J: TRBJ1-6; V: TRBV7-9; size: NA; DNA: TGTGCCAGCAGCTCCGACGGAGGTAATTCACCCCTCCACTTT; CDR3: CASSSDGGNSPLHF
D: NA; J: TRBJ1-4; V: TRBV28; size: NA; DNA: TGTGCCAGCAGTTTACAGGGGATAAGGGATGAAAAACTGTTTTTT; CDR3: CASSLQGIRDEKLFF
D: TRBD2; J: TRBJ2-5; V: TRBV11-2; size: NA; DNA: TGTGCCAGCAGCTTAGAACTAGCGGGAAGAGAGACCCAGTACTTC; CDR3: CASSLELAGRETQYF
D: NA; J: TRBJ2-2; V: TRBV9; size: NA; DNA: TGTGCCAGCAGCTCAAGGGGCCTTCTTCAGGGGACCGGGGAGCTGTTTTTT; CDR3: CASSSRGLLQGTGELFF
D: NA; J: TRBJ1-1; V: TRBV4-2; size: NA; DNA: TGTGCCAGCAGCCGGCCGGGACAGAACACTGAAGCTTTCTTT; CDR3: CASSRPGQNTEAFF
D: TRBD1; J: TRBJ2-7; V: TRBV7-2; size: NA; DNA: TGTGCCAGCAGCCCTGCCGGGACAGGGGTCCTCGAGCAGTACTTC; CDR3: CASSPAGTGVLEQYF
D: TRBD1; J: TRBJ1-1; V: TRBV5-1; size: NA; DNA: TGCGCCAGCAGCTTGGCCGGGACAGGGGCTGAAGCTTTCTTT; CDR3: CASSLAGTGAEAFF
D: NA; J: TRBJ2-3; V: TRBV30; size: once; DNA: TGTGCCTGGAGTGTACAAGGAGGGCCTCATACGCAGTATTTT; CDR3: CAWSVQGGPHTQYF
D: TRBD2; J: TRBJ2-1; V: TRBV5-1; size: NA; DNA: TGCGCCAGCAGGGGGAGCGGGAGGACGGAGAATGAGCAGTTCTTC; CDR3: CASRGSGRTENEQFF
D: TRBD1; J: TRBJ2-5; V: TRBV7-2; size: NA; DNA: TGTGCCAGCAGCCCAAACGGACAGGGGGAGACCCAGTACTTC; CDR3: CASSPNGQGETQYF
D: NA; J: TRBJ2-5; V: TRBV19; size: NA; DNA: TGTGCCAGTAGTATGCCTTCTGAGTACCAAGAGACCCAGTACTTC; CDR3: CASSMPSEYQETQYF
D: NA; J: TRBJ1-2; V: TRBV19; size: NA; DNA: TGTGCCAGTAGTATATACGGGGGCGCTGGGGGCTACACCTTC; CDR3: CASSIYGGAGGYTF
D: NA; J: TRBJ2-7; V: TRBV3-1/TRBV3-2; size: once; DNA: TGTGCCAGCAGCCTGGGAGGGGGGCCCGACGAGCAGTACTTC; CDR3: CASSLGGGPDEQYF
D: NA; J: TRBJ1-1; V: TRBV15; size: NA; DNA: TGTGCCACCAGCAGAGACGGCAGTTTGGGGGGGCGAAGGAACACTGAAGCTTTCTTT; CDR3: CATSRDGSLGGRRNTEAFF
D: TRBD1; J: TRBJ1-6; V: TRBV9; size: NA; DNA: TGTGCCAGCAGCCCCGGGACAGGGACATTCACCCTCCACTTT; CDR3: CASSPGTGTFTLHF
D: TRBD2; J: TRBJ2-7; V: TRBV7-9; size: NA; DNA: TGTGCCAGCAGCTACGGTGGCAGCGGGAGGGCTTTCACAGACGAGCAGTACTTC; CDR3: CASSYGGSGRAFTDEQYF
D: NA; J: TRBJ1-5; V: TRBV28; size: few; DNA: TGTGCCAGCAGATTTGGGGCAGGGGTCGCTCAGCCCCAGCATTTT; CDR3: CASRFGAGVAQPQHF
D: TRBD2; J: TRBJ2-3; V: TRBV7-7; size: NA; DNA: TGTGCTAGCAGCTTATCGTCTAGCGGGGGGACAGATACGCAGTATTTT; CDR3: CASSLSSSGGTDTQYF
D: NA; J: TRBJ2-7; V: TRBV21-1; size: NA; DNA: NA; CDR3: CASSRVGRGSAYEQYF
D: TRBD2; J: TRBJ2-1; V: TRBV18; size: NA; DNA: TGTGCCAGCTCACCGCTAGCGGGAGGTGAGCAGTTCTTC; CDR3: CASSPLAGGEQFF
D: TRBD2; J: TRBJ2-3; V: TRBV7-9; size: NA; DNA: TGTGCCAGCAGCCCGCAGCGGGGGCGCACAGATACGCAGTATTTT; CDR3: CASSPQRGRTDTQYF
D: NA; J: TRBJ2-5; V: TRBV28; size: NA; DNA: TGTGCCAGCAGGGGAGTGACCCAGTACTTC; CDR3: CASRGVTQYF
D: TRBD2; J: TRBJ2-1; V: TRBV7-9; size: few; DNA: TGTGCCAGCAGCTCTCTTCGCGGGAGGAACAATGAGCAGTTCTTC; CDR3: CASSSLRGRNNEQFF
D: NA; J: TRBJ1-1; V: TRBV25-1; size: NA; DNA: TGTGCCAGCAGTGAAGAGGTGCCAGTAGAAGCTTTCTTT; CDR3: CASSEEVPVEAFF